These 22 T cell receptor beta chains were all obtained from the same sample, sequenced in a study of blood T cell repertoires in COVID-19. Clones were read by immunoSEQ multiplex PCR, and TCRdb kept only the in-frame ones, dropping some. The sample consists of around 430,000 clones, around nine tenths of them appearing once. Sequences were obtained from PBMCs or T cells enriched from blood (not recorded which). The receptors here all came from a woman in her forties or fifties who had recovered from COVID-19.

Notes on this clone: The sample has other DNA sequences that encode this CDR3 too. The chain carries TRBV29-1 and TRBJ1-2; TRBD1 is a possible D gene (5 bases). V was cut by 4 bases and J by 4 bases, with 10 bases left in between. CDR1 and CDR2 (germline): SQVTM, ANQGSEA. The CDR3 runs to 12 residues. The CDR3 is CSVGGQGYGYTF. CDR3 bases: TGCAGCGTTGGTGGGCAGGGCTATGGCTACACCTTC.

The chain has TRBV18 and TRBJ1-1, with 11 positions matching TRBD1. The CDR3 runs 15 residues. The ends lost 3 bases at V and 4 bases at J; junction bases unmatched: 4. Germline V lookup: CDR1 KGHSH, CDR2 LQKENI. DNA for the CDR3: TGTGCCAGCTCACCTGTCGGACAGGGGGCCACTGAAGCTTTCTTT. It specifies CASSPVGQGATEAFF.

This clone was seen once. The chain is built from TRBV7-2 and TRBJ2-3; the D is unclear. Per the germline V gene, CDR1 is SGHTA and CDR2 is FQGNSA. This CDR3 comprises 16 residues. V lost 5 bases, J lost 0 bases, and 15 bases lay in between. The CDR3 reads CASSALGRPSTDTQYF. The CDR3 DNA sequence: TGTGCCAGCAGCGCCCTCGGTCGCCCTAGCACAGATACGCAGTATTTT.

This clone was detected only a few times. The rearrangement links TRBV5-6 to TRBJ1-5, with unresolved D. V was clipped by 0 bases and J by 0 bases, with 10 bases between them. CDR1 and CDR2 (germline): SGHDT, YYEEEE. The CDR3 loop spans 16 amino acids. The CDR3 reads CASSLAGSPSNQPQHF. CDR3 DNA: TGTGCCAGCAGCTTGGCAGGCAGCCCTAGCAATCAGCCCCAGCATTTT.

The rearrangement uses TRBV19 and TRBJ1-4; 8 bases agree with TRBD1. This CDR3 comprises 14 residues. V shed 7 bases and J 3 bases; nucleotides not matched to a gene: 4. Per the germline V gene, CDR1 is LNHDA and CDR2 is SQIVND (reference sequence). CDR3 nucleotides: TGTGCCAGTAACCCGACAGGGGCTAATGAAAAACTGTTTTTT. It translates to CASNPTGANEKLFF.

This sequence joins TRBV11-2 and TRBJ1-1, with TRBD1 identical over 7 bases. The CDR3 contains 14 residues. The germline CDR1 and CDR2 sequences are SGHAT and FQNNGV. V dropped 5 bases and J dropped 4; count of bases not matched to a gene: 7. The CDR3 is CASSRTGGPTEAFF. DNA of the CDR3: TGTGCCAGCAGCCGGACAGGCGGCCCCACTGAAGCTTTCTTT.

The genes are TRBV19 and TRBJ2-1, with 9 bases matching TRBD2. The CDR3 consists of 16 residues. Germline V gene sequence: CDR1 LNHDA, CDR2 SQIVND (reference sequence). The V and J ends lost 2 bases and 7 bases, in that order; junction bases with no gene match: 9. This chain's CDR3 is CASSIWRGGLVNEQFF. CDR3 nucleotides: TGTGCCAGTAGTATATGGCGGGGGGGCCTAGTGAATGAGCAGTTCTTC. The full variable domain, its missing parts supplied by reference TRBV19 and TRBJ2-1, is DGGITQSPKYLFRKEGQNVTLSCEQNLNHDAMYWYRQDPGQGLRLIYYSQIVNDFQKGDIAEGYSVSREKKESFPLTVTSAQKNPTAFYLCASSIWRGGLVNEQFFGPGTRLTVL.

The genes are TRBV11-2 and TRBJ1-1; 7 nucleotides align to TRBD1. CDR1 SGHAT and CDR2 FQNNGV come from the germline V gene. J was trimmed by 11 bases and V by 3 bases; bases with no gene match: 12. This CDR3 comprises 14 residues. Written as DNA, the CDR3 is TGTGCCAGCAGCTTGGTCATCGGGGACAGCATGGCTTTCTTT. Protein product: CASSLVIGDSMAFF.

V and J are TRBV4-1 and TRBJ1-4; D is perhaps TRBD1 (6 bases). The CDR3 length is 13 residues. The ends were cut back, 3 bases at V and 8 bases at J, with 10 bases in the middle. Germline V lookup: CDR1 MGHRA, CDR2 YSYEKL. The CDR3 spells CASSQTRGEKLFF. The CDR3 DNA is TGCGCCAGCAGCCAGACAAGGGGGGAAAAACTGTTTTTT.

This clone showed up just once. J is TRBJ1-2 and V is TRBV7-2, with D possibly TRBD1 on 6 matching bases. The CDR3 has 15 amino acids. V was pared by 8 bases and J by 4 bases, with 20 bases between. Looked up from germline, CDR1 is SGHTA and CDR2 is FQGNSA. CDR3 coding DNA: TGTGCCAGCGCTTACTTACAGGGAATTGCCTATGGCTACACCTTC. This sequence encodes CASAYLQGIAYGYTF.

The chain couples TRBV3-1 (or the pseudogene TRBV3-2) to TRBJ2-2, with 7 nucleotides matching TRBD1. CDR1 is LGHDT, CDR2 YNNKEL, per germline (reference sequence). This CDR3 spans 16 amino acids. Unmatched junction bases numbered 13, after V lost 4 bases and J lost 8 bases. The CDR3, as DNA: TGTGCCAGCAGCCCCGCGGTGGGCAGGGGGACGGGGGAGCTGTTTTTT. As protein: CASSPAVGRGTGELFF.

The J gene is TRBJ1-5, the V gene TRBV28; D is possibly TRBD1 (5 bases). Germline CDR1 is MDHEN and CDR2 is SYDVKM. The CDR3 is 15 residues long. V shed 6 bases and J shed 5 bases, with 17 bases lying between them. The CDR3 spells CASRPAGLRDQPQHF. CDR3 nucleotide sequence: TGTGCCAGCAGACCAGCGGGGCTCCGGGATCAGCCCCAGCATTTT.

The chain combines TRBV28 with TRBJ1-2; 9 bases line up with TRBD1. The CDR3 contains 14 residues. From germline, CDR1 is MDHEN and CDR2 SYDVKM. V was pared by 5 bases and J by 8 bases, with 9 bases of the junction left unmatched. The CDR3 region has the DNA TGTGCCAGCAGTACCCAGACAGGGGGTCTGGGCTACACCTTC. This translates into CASSTQTGGLGYTF.

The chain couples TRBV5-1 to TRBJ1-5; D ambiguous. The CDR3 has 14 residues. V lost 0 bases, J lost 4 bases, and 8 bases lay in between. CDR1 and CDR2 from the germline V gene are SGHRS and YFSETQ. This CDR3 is CASSLGGQNQPQHF. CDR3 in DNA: TGCGCCAGCAGCTTGGGAGGGCAAAATCAGCCCCAGCATTTT.

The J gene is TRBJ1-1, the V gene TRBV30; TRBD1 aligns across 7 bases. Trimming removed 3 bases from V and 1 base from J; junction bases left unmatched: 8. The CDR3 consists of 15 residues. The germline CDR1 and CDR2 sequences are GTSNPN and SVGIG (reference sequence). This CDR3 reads CAWRDTGAGNTEAFF. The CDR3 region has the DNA TGTGCCTGGAGAGATACAGGGGCAGGGAACACTGAAGCTTTCTTT.

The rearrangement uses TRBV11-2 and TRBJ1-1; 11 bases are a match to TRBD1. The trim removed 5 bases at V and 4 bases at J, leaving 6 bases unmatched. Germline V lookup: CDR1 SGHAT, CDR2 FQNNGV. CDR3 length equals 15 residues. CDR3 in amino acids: CASSAPGQGVTEAFF. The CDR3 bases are TGTGCCAGCAGCGCCCCGGGACAGGGGGTCACTGAAGCTTTCTTT.

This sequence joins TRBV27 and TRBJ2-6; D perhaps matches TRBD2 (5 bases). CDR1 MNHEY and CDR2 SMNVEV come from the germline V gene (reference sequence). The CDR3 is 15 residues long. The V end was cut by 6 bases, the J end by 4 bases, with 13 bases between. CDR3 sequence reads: CASRRGSSGANVLTF. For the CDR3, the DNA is TGTGCCAGCAGACGGGGATCGTCCGGGGCCAACGTCCTGACTTTC. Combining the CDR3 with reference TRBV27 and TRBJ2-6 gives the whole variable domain EAQVTQNPRYLITVTGKKLTVTCSQNMNHEYMSWYRQDPGLGLRQIYYSMNVEVTDKGDVPEGYKVSRKEKRNFPLILESPSPNQTSLYFCASRRGSSGANVLTFGAGSRLTVL.

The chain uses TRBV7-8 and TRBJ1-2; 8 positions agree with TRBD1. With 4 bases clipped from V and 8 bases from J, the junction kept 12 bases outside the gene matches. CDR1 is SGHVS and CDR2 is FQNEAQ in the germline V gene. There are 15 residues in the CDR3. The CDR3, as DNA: TGTGCCAGCAGCTCAACCCGGACAGGGTCGTGGGGCTACACCTTC. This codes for CASSSTRTGSWGYTF.

CDR3 sequence (DNA): TGTGCCAGCAGTGAATTGGGCCTTCCCTCCGAGCAGTACTTC. Protein sequence: CASSELGLPSEQYF. This sequence joins TRBV25-1 and TRBJ2-7; D gene ambiguous. Germline V gives CDR1 MGHDK, CDR2 SYGVNS. The V end lost 1 base, the J end lost 6 bases, and 13 bases lay between the germline ends. The CDR3 covers 14 residues.

The chain's CDR3 is CASSPGVGAGGHEQYF. Here the CDR3 DNA reads TGTGCCAGCAGCCCAGGGGTCGGGGCAGGGGGACACGAGCAGTACTTC. The chain has TRBV7-9 and TRBJ2-7; 7 nucleotides match TRBD1. Germline values: CDR1 SEHNR, CDR2 FQNEAQ (reference sequence). The CDR3 has 16 amino acids. With 5 bases clipped from V and 5 bases from J, the junction kept 15 bases outside the gene matches.

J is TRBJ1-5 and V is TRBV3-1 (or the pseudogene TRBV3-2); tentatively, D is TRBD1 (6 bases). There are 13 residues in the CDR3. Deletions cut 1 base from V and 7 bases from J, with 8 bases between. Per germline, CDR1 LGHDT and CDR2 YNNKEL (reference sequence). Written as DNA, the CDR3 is TGTGCCAGCAGCCAAGGGGGGCGGCAGCCCCAGCATTTT. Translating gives CASSQGGRQPQHF.

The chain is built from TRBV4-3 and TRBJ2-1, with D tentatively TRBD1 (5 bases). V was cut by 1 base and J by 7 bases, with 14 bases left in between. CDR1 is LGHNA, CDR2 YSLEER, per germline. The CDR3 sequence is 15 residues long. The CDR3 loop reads CASSQVAPAGNEQFF. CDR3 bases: TGCGCCAGCAGCCAAGTGGCTCCCGCAGGGAATGAGCAGTTCTTC.